This is a list of T cell receptor beta chains from one sample in a study of cytomegalovirus exposure and HLA in healthy donors. Libraries were prepared by immunoSEQ multiplex PCR; TCRdb keeps only in-frame clonotypes and omits some of them. This sample's clone table lists 130,000 or so clones. Sequenced material: PBMCs. The receptors originated from a woman younger than 30 in good health and CMV-seronegative. CDR3s leave out the opening cysteine and the closing phenylalanine or tryptophan.

J: TRBJ1-2; V: TRBV29-1; CDR3: SVDSNYGYT
J: TRBJ1-1; V: TRBV7-9; CDR3: ASSLVPGGAF
J: TRBJ2-5; V: TRBV30; CDR3: AWGSSRTSGGAETQY
J: TRBJ1-2; V: TRBV6-1; CDR3: ASSSSGKYGYT
J: TRBJ2-2; V: TRBV28; CDR3: ATTVSGSDTGELF
J: TRBJ1-1; V: TRBV27; CDR3: ASSLSRGREPGDEAF
J: TRBJ1-2; V: TRBV7-9; CDR3: ASSLDSYYGYT
J: TRBJ2-3; V: TRBV2; CDR3: ASSGQGRTDTQY
J: TRBJ1-1; V: TRBV7-9; CDR3: ASSPRGQGNTEAF
J: TRBJ1-1; V: TRBV19; CDR3: ASSIPGQGVEGTEAF
J: TRBJ2-1; V: TRBV7-3; CDR3: ASSLTPSGRGEQF
J: TRBJ2-5; V: TRBV9; CDR3: ASSVWLGSQETQY
J: TRBJ2-7; V: TRBV27; CDR3: ASSVRGSSYEQY
J: TRBJ2-7; V: TRBV5-1; CDR3: ASSLYAGPYEQY
J: TRBJ2-7; V: TRBV5-1; CDR3: ASSSKDISYEQY
J: TRBJ1-5; V: TRBV4-1; CDR3: ASSQEGQGYQPQH
J: TRBJ2-5; V: TRBV11-2; CDR3: ASSRGFENQETQY
J: TRBJ1-1; V: TRBV20-1; CDR3: SAREGGG
J: TRBJ2-1; V: TRBV27; CDR3: ASSWDLGVAGFYNEQF
J: TRBJ1-3; V: TRBV29-1; CDR3: SVSPGTEGNTIY
J: TRBJ2-7; V: TRBV5-1; CDR3: ASSSGQLGYEQY
J: TRBJ2-1; V: TRBV7-3; CDR3: ASSPTSGDNEQF
J: TRBJ2-1; V: TRBV5-4; CDR3: ASSQTSGEGWNEQF
J: TRBJ1-6; V: TRBV25-1; CDR3: ASSVQGSNSPLH
J: TRBJ1-5; V: TRBV21-1; CDR3: ASSKERTGNQPQH
J: TRBJ2-2; V: TRBV7-8; CDR3: ASSRRLGLRVTGELF
J: TRBJ2-5; V: TRBV2; CDR3: ASSEFRAGEETQY
J: TRBJ2-1; V: TRBV19; CDR3: ASSMPGLAGDEQF
J: TRBJ2-3; V: TRBV11-3; CDR3: ASSLTGRTDTQY
J: TRBJ1-1; V: TRBV18; CDR3: ASSLGQDTEAF
J: TRBJ2-3; V: TRBV5-6; CDR3: ASSTTGLVTDTQY
J: TRBJ1-4; V: TRBV30; CDR3: AWNRNEKLF
J: TRBJ1-1; V: TRBV5-1; CDR3: ASSLGGTGKSEAF
J: TRBJ2-1; V: TRBV6-1; CDR3: ASSLDSSSYNEQF
J: TRBJ1-1; V: TRBV7-9; CDR3: ASSPRDRVNTEAF
J: TRBJ1-2; V: TRBV10-1; CDR3: ASSEDDRLYGYT
J: TRBJ2-7; V: TRBV10-3; CDR3: AISGGTTRGEYEQY
J: TRBJ2-5; V: TRBV30; CDR3: AWRGQNQETQY
J: TRBJ2-1; V: TRBV11-2; CDR3: ASSYLAAGAGLNEQF
J: TRBJ2-4; V: TRBV7-6; CDR3: ASSPIQGRQAKNIQY
J: TRBJ2-3; V: TRBV5-8; CDR3: ASSYTSGRWGSTDTQY
J: TRBJ2-1; V: TRBV5-4; CDR3: ASSLEGGLRNEQF
J: TRBJ2-3; V: TRBV5-6; CDR3: ASSPGTADTQY
J: TRBJ2-1; V: TRBV18; CDR3: ASSPSGRREGEQF
J: TRBJ2-1; V: TRBV5-1; CDR3: ASSLVAGVYNEQF
J: TRBJ2-3; V: TRBV7-3; CDR3: ASSFSGGGTDTQY
J: TRBJ1-1; V: TRBV5-6; CDR3: ASSPISQEWGTEAF
J: TRBJ2-1; V: TRBV11-3; CDR3: ASSLGHGRASDEQF
J: TRBJ1-1; V: TRBV5-1; CDR3: ASSLLAGEAF
J: TRBJ1-4; V: TRBV29-1; CDR3: SVETATNEKLF
J: TRBJ2-6; V: TRBV12-5; CDR3: ASGLGRGRGANVLT
J: TRBJ2-3; V: TRBV5-1; CDR3: ASSLGLAGANTDTQY
J: TRBJ2-5; V: TRBV7-8; CDR3: ASSPRIAGPIQETQY
J: TRBJ1-4; V: TRBV19; CDR3: ASRSGGSNEKLF